Listed below are T cell receptor beta chains from one sample, sequenced in a study of T cell changes during pregnancy in multiple sclerosis. The table came from immunoSEQ multiplex PCR; TCRdb's copy has only in-frame clones and leaves some out. The profile shows some 37,000 clones, about nine tenths of them singletons. Source: CD4+ T cells from peripheral blood mononuclear cells, taken after pregnancy. These receptor sequences come from a female donor in good health, enrolled as a control in a pregnancy study. CDR3s include the opening cysteine and the closing phenylalanine or tryptophan. The D gene is left open where the match is weak. Size tells how often a clone was seen (once, few, many) or the class of an expanded clone, and some rows leave it out.

D: TRBD1; J: TRBJ1-6; size: once; V: TRBV4-3; CDR3: CASSLGTGDSPLHF; DNA: TGCGCCAGCAGCTTGGGGACAGGGGATTCACCCCTCCACTTT
D: -; J: TRBJ2-6; size: -; V: TRBV5-4; CDR3: CASSARKQAGANVLTF; DNA: TGTGCCAGCAGCGCCCGAAAGCAGGCCGGGGCCAACGTCCTGACTTTC
D: TRBD1; J: TRBJ1-1; size: -; V: TRBV5-4; CDR3: CASSIQGAPRNTEAFF; DNA: TGTGCCAGCAGCATACAGGGGGCGCCGAGGAACACTGAAGCTTTCTTT
D: -; J: TRBJ2-7; size: once; V: TRBV28; CDR3: CASSQDSSYEQYF; DNA: TGTGCCAGCAGCCAGGACAGCTCCTACGAGCAGTACTTC
D: -; J: TRBJ2-7; size: -; V: TRBV6-5; CDR3: CASSSILAYEQYF; DNA: TGTGCCAGCAGTTCCATACTAGCCTACGAGCAGTACTTC
D: -; J: TRBJ1-1; size: -; V: TRBV27; CDR3: CASSPLSREGGTEAFF; DNA: TGTGCCAGCAGTCCCTTGAGTAGGGAAGGGGGCACTGAAGCTTTCTTT
D: -; J: TRBJ2-5; size: once; V: TRBV18; CDR3: CASSPRNLQETQYF; DNA: TGTGCCAGCTCACCGCGTAACCTACAAGAGACCCAGTACTTC
D: TRBD1; J: TRBJ1-2; size: few; V: TRBV5-1; CDR3: CASSLGQGFDGYTF; DNA: TGCGCCAGCAGCTTGGGACAGGGATTTGATGGCTACACCTTC
D: TRBD1; J: TRBJ1-1; size: -; V: TRBV5-1; CDR3: CASSPPGTGTEAFF; DNA: TGCGCCAGCAGTCCTCCCGGGACAGGGACTGAAGCTTTCTTT
D: -; J: TRBJ1-4; size: -; V: TRBV10-3; CDR3: CAISEGGGEKLFF; DNA: TGTGCCATCAGTGAGGGGGGCGGTGAAAAACTGTTTTTT
D: -; J: TRBJ1-1; size: few; V: TRBV18; CDR3: CASSPDMNTEAFF; DNA: TGTGCCAGCTCCCCGGACATGAACACTGAAGCTTTCTTT
D: -; J: TRBJ1-2; size: -; V: TRBV30; CDR3: CAWSKGVGGYTF; DNA: TGTGCCTGGAGTAAGGGGGTTGGGGGCTACACCTTC
D: -; J: TRBJ2-3; size: -; V: TRBV7-2; CDR3: CASSLVRGLSGTQYF; DNA: TGTGCCAGCAGCTTAGTTCGGGGGTTATCTGGTACGCAGTATTTT
D: -; J: TRBJ2-5; size: once; V: TRBV27; CDR3: CASRLLGLDQETQYF; DNA: TGTGCCAGCAGGCTATTGGGGCTAGACCAAGAGACCCAGTACTTC
D: -; J: TRBJ2-7; size: -; V: TRBV21-1; CDR3: CASSKGPRREGAYEQYF; DNA: TGTGCCAGCAGCAAAGGTCCTAGACGGGAGGGGGCCTACGAGCAGTACTTC
D: -; J: TRBJ1-1; size: -; V: TRBV10-3; CDR3: CAISDRGQNTEAFF; DNA: TGTGCCATCAGTGACAGGGGACAGAACACTGAAGCTTTCTTT
D: -; J: TRBJ1-1; size: few; V: TRBV30; CDR3: CAWIGGGTTEAFF; DNA: TGTGCCTGGATAGGGGGGGGGACGACTGAAGCTTTCTTT
D: -; J: TRBJ1-2; size: -; V: TRBV5-5; CDR3: CASNWEGREKTF; DNA: TGTGCCAGCAACTGGGAGGGCAGAGAGAAAACCTTC
D: TRBD2; J: TRBJ2-5; size: -; V: TRBV7-9; CDR3: CASSSGLAGDQETQYF; DNA: TGTGCCAGCAGCTCGGGACTAGCGGGAGATCAAGAGACCCAGTACTTC
D: -; J: TRBJ2-7; size: -; V: TRBV19; CDR3: CASSSPASGYYEQYF; DNA: TGTGCCAGTAGTTCACCGGCCTCGGGATACTACGAGCAGTACTTC
D: -; J: TRBJ2-2; size: once; V: TRBV15; CDR3: CATSQRSTGELFF; DNA: TGTGCCACCTCCCAGAGGTCAACCGGGGAGCTGTTTTTT
D: -; J: TRBJ2-3; size: once; V: TRBV20-1; CDR3: CSAGLADTQYF; DNA: TGCAGTGCTGGACTTGCGGATACGCAGTATTTT
D: TRBD2; J: TRBJ2-3; size: -; V: TRBV4-3; CDR3: CASSQEGSGGETDTQYF; DNA: TGCGCCAGCAGCCAAGAAGGGAGCGGGGGGGAGACAGATACGCAGTATTTT
D: -; J: TRBJ1-1; size: -; V: TRBV9; CDR3: CASSGGEANTEAFF; DNA: TGTGCCAGCAGCGGGGGGGAGGCGAACACTGAAGCTTTCTTT
D: -; J: TRBJ1-2; size: -; V: TRBV30; CDR3: CAWSIQGRRSYTF; DNA: TGTGCCTGGAGTATCCAGGGCCGGCGAAGCTACACCTTC
D: -; J: TRBJ1-1; size: -; V: TRBV30; CDR3: CAWSDGDIEAFF; DNA: TGTGCCTGGAGTGACGGGGACATTGAAGCTTTCTTT
D: TRBD2; J: TRBJ2-1; size: -; V: TRBV5-6; CDR3: CASSPRDYPNNEQFF; DNA: TGTGCCAGCAGCCCCCGGGACTATCCGAACAATGAGCAGTTCTTC
D: TRBD2; J: TRBJ2-3; size: -; V: TRBV9; CDR3: CASSVGLGADTQYF; DNA: TGTGCCAGCAGCGTGGGACTAGGGGCAGATACGCAGTATTTT
D: TRBD1; J: TRBJ1-4; size: -; V: TRBV11-2; CDR3: CASSYGQGDNEKLFF; DNA: TGTGCCAGCAGCTACGGACAGGGGGATAATGAAAAACTGTTTTTT
D: -; J: TRBJ2-1; size: -; V: TRBV14; CDR3: CASGWGSKGSYNEQFF; DNA: TGTGCCAGCGGCTGGGGATCAAAGGGGTCCTACAATGAGCAGTTCTTC
D: -; J: TRBJ1-3; size: -; V: TRBV7-2; CDR3: CASSLATATGNTIYF; DNA: TGTGCCAGCAGCTTAGCCACAGCCACTGGAAACACCATATATTTT
D: -; J: TRBJ1-1; size: -; V: TRBV21-1; CDR3: CASSKVGGGIEAFF; DNA: -
D: -; J: TRBJ2-6; size: -; V: TRBV12-2; CDR3: CASRLEDRETGANVLTF; DNA: TGTGCAAGTCGCTTAGAGGACAGGGAGACTGGGGCCAACGTCCTGACTTTC
D: TRBD2; J: TRBJ2-1; size: -; V: TRBV4-1; CDR3: CASSLGTIPNEQFF; DNA: TGCGCCAGCAGCCTTGGGACTATCCCCAATGAGCAGTTCTTC
D: -; J: TRBJ1-2; size: -; V: TRBV7-2; CDR3: CASSSGLDYGYTF; DNA: TGTGCCAGCAGCTCAGGGCTGGACTATGGCTACACCTTC
D: TRBD1; J: TRBJ1-1; size: -; V: TRBV7-9; CDR3: CASSTTGGRAFF; DNA: TGTGCCAGCAGCACGACAGGGGGCCGCGCTTTCTTT
D: -; J: TRBJ2-2; size: -; V: TRBV6-1; CDR3: CASSELKNTGELFF; DNA: TGTGCCAGCAGTGAATTAAAGAACACCGGGGAGCTGTTTTTT
D: -; J: TRBJ2-3; size: -; V: TRBV6-4; CDR3: CASSPSGADTQYF; DNA: TGTGCCAGCAGTCCTAGTGGAGCAGATACGCAGTATTTT
D: TRBD2; J: TRBJ2-5; size: -; V: TRBV7-9; CDR3: CASIVGAGGRRETQYF; DNA: TGTGCCAGCATCGTAGGGGCGGGGGGCCGGAGGGAGACCCAGTACTTC
D: -; J: TRBJ2-1; size: -; V: TRBV29-1; CDR3: CSVDYQGYEQFF; DNA: TGCAGCGTTGACTATCAGGGATATGAGCAGTTCTTC
D: TRBD2; J: TRBJ2-5; size: -; V: TRBV7-2; CDR3: CASSLGLAGGQETQYF; DNA: TGTGCCAGCAGCTTAGGGCTAGCGGGGGGCCAAGAGACCCAGTACTTC
D: -; J: TRBJ1-1; size: -; V: TRBV6-5; CDR3: CASNRGLNTEAFF; DNA: TGTGCCAGCAACCGCGGCCTTAACACTGAAGCTTTCTTT
D: TRBD2; J: TRBJ2-5; size: -; V: TRBV5-4; CDR3: CASSPSGQETQYF; DNA: TGTGCCAGCAGCCCTAGCGGCCAAGAGACCCAGTACTTC
D: -; J: TRBJ1-1; size: few; V: TRBV7-9; CDR3: CASSRETANTEAFF; DNA: TGTGCCAGCAGTCGGGAAACAGCGAACACTGAAGCTTTCTTT
D: TRBD2; J: TRBJ2-2; size: -; V: TRBV14; CDR3: CASARLAGALNTGELFF; DNA: TGTGCCAGTGCTCGACTAGCGGGGGCCCTAAACACCGGGGAGCTGTTTTTT
D: -; J: TRBJ1-4; size: few; V: TRBV19; CDR3: CASAGSQMKMVFF; DNA: TGTGCCAGCGCGGGGAGCCAAATGAAAATGGTGTTTTTT